This TCR beta chain is from a study of PD-L1 blockade in urothelial cancer. On the study more broadly: Among blood samples, the median T cell count was about 130,000.

The CDR3 has 13 residues. CDR1 and CDR2 (germline): SGHNT, YENEEA. V lost 3 bases and J 3 bases, leaving 8 bases between the germline ends. The time point is: pretreatment peripheral blood. Profiling relied on immunoSEQ multiplex PCR, and the TCRdb table lists in-frame clones only, not all of them. The data contain some 40,000 clones, more than 70% of them singletons. This chain uses TRBV11-3 with TRBJ2-5, with D uncertain. This TCR derives from a donor at least 40 years old with urothelial cancer. The sample was PBMCs, taken around atezolizumab (anti-PD-L1) treatment. The CDR3, as DNA: TGTGCCAGCAGCTTTGCGGTGGAAGAGACCCAGTACTTC. Amino acids: CASSFAVEETQYF. Drawing the rest from reference TRBV11-3 and TRBJ2-5, the complete variable domain is EAGVVQSPRYKIIEKKQPVAFWCNPISGHNTLYWYLQNLGQGPELLIRYENEEAVDDSQLPKDRFSAERLKGVDSTLKIQPAELGDSAVYLCASSFAVEETQYFGPGTRLLVL.